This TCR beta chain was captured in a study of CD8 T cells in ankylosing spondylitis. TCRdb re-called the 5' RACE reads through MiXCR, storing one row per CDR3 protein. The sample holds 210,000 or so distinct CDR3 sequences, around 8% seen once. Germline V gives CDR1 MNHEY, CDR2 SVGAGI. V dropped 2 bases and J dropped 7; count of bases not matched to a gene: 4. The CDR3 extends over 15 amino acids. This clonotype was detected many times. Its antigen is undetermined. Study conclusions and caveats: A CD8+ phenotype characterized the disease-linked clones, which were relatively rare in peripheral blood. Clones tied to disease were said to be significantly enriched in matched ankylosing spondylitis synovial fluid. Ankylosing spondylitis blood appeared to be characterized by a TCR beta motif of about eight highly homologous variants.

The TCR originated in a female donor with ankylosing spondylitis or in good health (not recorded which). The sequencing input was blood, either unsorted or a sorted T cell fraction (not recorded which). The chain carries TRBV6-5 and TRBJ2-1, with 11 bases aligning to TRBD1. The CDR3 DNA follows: TGTGCCAGCAGTTACGTCGGGACAGGGGGAAATGAGCAGTTCTTC. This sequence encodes CASSYVGTGGNEQFF.